The sequence of this TCR beta chain was determined in a study of blood T cell repertoires in COVID-19 (dated by TCRdb to about 2020). For the study in its entirety: The collaborator samples originated in the United States, Italy and Spain and spanned the acute and convalescent phases of COVID-19. Deeply sampled blood TCRbeta repertoires from subjects exposed to, actively infected with, or recovered from COVID-19 were included in the dataset. The repertoires were released in a freely available public database intended as a resource for research on the immune response to SARS-CoV-2. HLA class I and class II types, where available, came from metadata supplied by the sample provider rather than from assay-based typing. The material from the prospective study consisted of cDNA or gDNA derived from T cells, B-cell-depleted T cells, or PBMCs. Samples came from the ongoing ImmuneRACE study (first 160 participants) plus 1,254 subjects from 6 global collaborators. Nearly every sample came with metadata listing a de-identified subject ID, COVID-19 status, age in years and sex.

Enrolling through a virtual design, the prospective study's participants ranged in age from about 18 to 89 years and lived across about two dozen United States geographic areas. Cohort assignment in the prospective study relied on participant-reported clinical history from a screening survey and a study questionnaire. Recovered participants in ImmuneRACE Cohort 3 were defined as having two consecutive negative NP/OP PCR tests, clearance from a healthcare professional, or resolution of symptoms. In the prospective study, mobile phlebotomists collected whole blood, serum and a nasopharyngeal or oropharyngeal swab from each participant. Prospective study participants could optionally give additional blood draws and questionnaires over an approximately 2-month period. Before DNA extraction, blood samples from the prospective study were shipped at room temperature or frozen. Overall results and qualifications from the work: Clinical and demographic metadata were provided uncurated, with the amount varying by source and participant.

TCRbeta CDR3 regions were amplified from genomic DNA using the immunoSEQ Assay, a bias-controlled multiplex PCR. The original methods were these. The number of nucleated cells in each sample was estimated from the amplification of reference gene primers within the assay. To quantify the absolute abundance of each unique TCRbeta CDR3 rearrangement, sequence reads were collapsed and filtered. For each sample, productive Simpson clonality was calculated as the square root of Simpson's diversity index across productive rearrangements. TCRdb took over this immuneACCESS table, retaining in-frame rearrangements with V and J assigned. Such tables are incomplete; in checked studies, under half of the missing clones stem from an unresolved V gene, and the remainder is unexplained. D and trimming come from the DNA, and the V and J calls and clone size come from that table. Here the sample has hundreds of thousands of clones; approximately 90% occur a single time. Approximately 1% of the sample rests with the top ten.

Comment on this clone: This receptor's antigen is unknown. No base qualities exist here, and no much larger clone lies one base off it.

This receptor was taken from a young man who had recovered from COVID-19. The sequencing input was PBMCs or T cells enriched from blood (not recorded which).

The nucleotide sequence reads as follows: TGCGCCAGCAGCTTGGCCGGGAAGCCGAACACTGAAGCTTTCTTT. Translated, this gives CASSLAGKPNTEAFF. The chain was built from TRBV5-1 and TRBJ1-1; the D gene remains uncertain. Including the terminal cysteine and phenylalanine, the CDR3 comprises 15 residues. The entry retains the CDR3 DNA only, 45 bases that are in frame from base 1. V is reduced by 0 bases and J by 1 base, leaving a spacing of 10 bases between them. In the germline V gene, CDR1 corresponds to SGHRS and CDR2 to YFSETQ.